Below are 15 T cell receptor beta chains sequenced from a single sample in a study of T cell changes during pregnancy in multiple sclerosis. Assay used: immunoSEQ multiplex PCR; TCRdb lists only in-frame clones, some missing. This table has roughly 13,000 clones, approximately 95% appearing once. The source was peripheral blood, collected in the second trimester of pregnancy. The receptors shown here come from a female donor in good health, enrolled as a control in a pregnancy study.

The genes are TRBV30 and TRBJ1-5, with 11 bases identical to TRBD1. Unmatched junction bases numbered 2, after V lost 0 bases and J lost 7 bases. Germline V gene sequence: CDR1 GTSNPN, CDR2 SVGIG (reference sequence). CDR3 length equals 14 residues. The CDR3 here is CAWSVGQGGQPQHF. The DNA for the CDR3 is TGTGCCTGGAGTGTGGGACAGGGGGGCCAGCCCCAGCATTTT.

This clone is a singleton in its sample. This rearrangement joins TRBV5-4 to TRBJ1-1, with 11 positions matching TRBD1. This CDR3 comprises 15 residues. Germline V CDR1 and CDR2: SGHNT, YYREEE (reference sequence). The J segment lost 4 bases and the V segment lost 5 bases, leaving 7 bases of the junction unmatched. The CDR3 region has the DNA TGTGCCAGCAGGTATTTCGGACAGGGGGCCACTGAAGCTTTCTTT. Residues: CASRYFGQGATEAFF.

This clone has a single count. For the CDR3, the DNA is TGCAGCGTTGAAGGGGCGGGACTTGGAAGAAACATTCAGTACTTC. It codes for CSVEGAGLGRNIQYF. The genes are TRBV29-1 and TRBJ2-4; tentatively, D is TRBD2 (6 bases). This CDR3 region has 15 residues. The ends were cut back, 1 base at V and 6 bases at J, with 16 bases in the middle. The germline CDR1 and CDR2 sequences are SQVTM and ANQGSEA.

The chain joins TRBV13 to TRBJ2-1, with TRBD2 matching 10 bases. The CDR3 loop spans 15 amino acids. Germline CDR1 reads PRHDT; CDR2 reads FYEKMQ (reference sequence). Trimming cost V 5 bases and J 7 bases; bases outside gene matches: 8. This chain's CDR3 is CASSRPASGRNEQFF. DNA for the CDR3: TGTGCCAGCAGCCGCCCGGCTAGCGGGAGAAATGAGCAGTTCTTC.

The chain joins TRBV4-2 to TRBJ2-7; 9 bases agree with TRBD1. V was clipped by 5 bases and J by 5 bases; unmatched bases: 7. The CDR3 is 14 residues long. The germline V gene encodes CDR1 LGHNA and CDR2 YNFKEQ. The CDR3 DNA is TGTGCCAGCAGCTCCCGGGACAGGGAAGACGAGCAGTACTTC. Translation gives CASSSRDREDEQYF.

The rearrangement uses TRBV29-1 and TRBJ2-7, with 9 positions matching TRBD1. Germline CDR1 SQVTM, CDR2 ANQGSEA. The CDR3 is made up of 13 amino acids. V lost 7 bases, J lost 3 bases, and 7 bases stayed unmatched. CDR3 in amino acids: CSASGTGFYEQYF. CDR3 DNA sequence: TGCAGCGCCTCCGGGACAGGGTTCTACGAGCAGTACTTC.

This chain links TRBV5-1 with TRBJ2-5; 9 bases map to TRBD2. V shed 0 bases, J shed 5 bases, and the junction held 8 bases outside the gene matches. In germline, CDR1 is SGHRS, CDR2 YFSETQ. This CDR3 has 16 residues. CDR3 region: CASSLEGGRAGETQYF. The CDR3 DNA is TGCGCCAGCAGCTTGGAGGGCGGGAGGGCCGGGGAGACCCAGTACTTC.

The chain recombines TRBV19 with TRBJ1-1; D call uncertain. Trimming took off 4 bases at V and 0 bases at J, with 9 bases between the two ends. The germline CDR1 and CDR2 sequences are LNHDA and SQIVND (reference sequence). The CDR3 has 14 residues. In DNA, the CDR3 is TGTGCCAGTAGTACTTACGCGATGAACACTGAAGCTTTCTTT. Its protein is CASSTYAMNTEAFF.

This chain links TRBV2 with TRBJ2-7; D is ambiguous. The CDR3 is 15 residues long. V dropped 4 bases and J dropped 2 bases, with 15 bases sitting between them. Germline CDR1 and CDR2: SNHLY and FYNNEI. Here the CDR3 DNA reads TGTGCCAGCAGTGGAGGCAGTGAGCCCCCCTACGAGCAGTACTTC. It yields the protein CASSGGSEPPYEQYF.

The chain joins TRBV4-2 to TRBJ2-6, with unresolved D. The CDR3 has 17 residues. Looked up from germline, CDR1 is LGHNA and CDR2 is YNFKEQ. Trimming stripped 0 bases from V and 0 bases from J, with 9 bases between. The CDR3 region is CASSQEPNFSGANVLTF. CDR3 sequence (DNA): TGTGCCAGCAGCCAAGAGCCTAACTTCTCTGGGGCCAACGTCCTGACTTTC.

This clone was picked up a small number of times. This chain uses TRBV11-2 with TRBJ2-1; TRBD2 matches at 9 bases. V shed 4 bases, J shed 4 bases, and the junction held 8 bases outside the gene matches. CDR1 is SGHAT, CDR2 FQNNGV, per germline. The CDR3 covers 16 residues. CDR3 nucleotides: TGTGCCAGCAGCTCTTCCCGGACTAGCGATTACAATGAGCAGTTCTTC. Translated, it gives CASSSSRTSDYNEQFF.

The chain is built from TRBV6-4 and TRBJ2-6; D perhaps matches TRBD2 (6 bases). Germline lookup yields CDR1 MRHNA and CDR2 SNTAGT. V dropped 4 bases and J dropped 2 bases, with 12 bases sitting between them. The CDR3 sequence is 16 residues long. CDR3 DNA sequence: TGTGCCAGCAGTGTTGCCGGGGGACCTGGGGCCAACGTCCTGACTTTC. Its protein is CASSVAGGPGANVLTF.

The V and J genes are TRBV6-5 and TRBJ2-1; the D gene is possibly TRBD2 (5 bases). This CDR3 is built from 16 residues. Germline CDR1 MNHEY, CDR2 SVGAGI. Deletions cut 2 bases from V and 1 base from J, with 12 bases between. Here the CDR3 DNA reads TGTGCCAGCAGTTACCATACGCGGGTGTCCTACAATGAGCAGTTCTTC. Protein: CASSYHTRVSYNEQFF.

The rearrangement joins TRBV18 to TRBJ1-2; no clear D gene. V was shortened by 0 bases and J by 4 bases, with 15 bases between the two germline ends. The CDR3 loop spans 16 amino acids. Germline V lookup: CDR1 KGHSH, CDR2 LQKENI. The CDR3 DNA follows: TGTGCCAGCTCACCACCCGGAAGGGAGAAGAGCTATGGCTACACCTTC. Protein product: CASSPPGREKSYGYTF.

This sequence joins TRBV7-9 and TRBJ2-2, with a weak D call TRBD2 (6 bases). Looked up from germline, CDR1 is SEHNR and CDR2 is FQNEAQ (reference sequence). V dropped 8 bases and J dropped 2 bases, with 18 bases sitting between them. This CDR3 is 16 amino acids long. The CDR3 region is CASPTGRRGNTGELFF. For the CDR3, the DNA is TGTGCCAGCCCTACTGGCCGGCGGGGTAACACCGGGGAGCTGTTTTTT.